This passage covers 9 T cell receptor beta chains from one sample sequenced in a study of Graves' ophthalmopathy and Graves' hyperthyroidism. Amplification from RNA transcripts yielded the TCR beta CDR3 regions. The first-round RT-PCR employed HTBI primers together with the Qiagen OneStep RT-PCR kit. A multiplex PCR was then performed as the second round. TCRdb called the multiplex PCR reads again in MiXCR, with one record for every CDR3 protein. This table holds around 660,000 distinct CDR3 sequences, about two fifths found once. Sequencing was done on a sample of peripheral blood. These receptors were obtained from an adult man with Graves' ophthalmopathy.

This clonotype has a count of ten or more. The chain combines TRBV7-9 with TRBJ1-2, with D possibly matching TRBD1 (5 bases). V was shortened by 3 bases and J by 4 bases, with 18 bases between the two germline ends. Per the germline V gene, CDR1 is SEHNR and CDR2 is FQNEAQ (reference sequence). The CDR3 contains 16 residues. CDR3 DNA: TGTGCCAGCAGCTTCGGGGCACAGGCCACTATCTATGGCTACACCTTC. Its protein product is CASSFGAQATIYGYTF. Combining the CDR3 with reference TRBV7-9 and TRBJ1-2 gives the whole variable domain DTGVSQNPRHKITKRGQNVTFRCDPISEHNRLYWYRQTLGQGPEFLTYFQNEAQLEKSRLLSDRFSAERPKGSFSTLEIQRTEQGDSAMYLCASSFGAQATIYGYTFGSGTRLTVV.

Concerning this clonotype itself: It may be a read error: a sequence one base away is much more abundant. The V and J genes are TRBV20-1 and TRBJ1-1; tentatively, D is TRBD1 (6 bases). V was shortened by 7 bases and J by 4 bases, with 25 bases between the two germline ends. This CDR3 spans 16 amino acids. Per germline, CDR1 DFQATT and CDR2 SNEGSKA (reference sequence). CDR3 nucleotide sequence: TGCAGTGAGGGGGTCACAGGGTTTAAGATGAGCACTGAAGCTTTCTTT. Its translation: CSEGVTGFKMSTEAFF.

The CDR3 DNA sequence: TGCGCCAGCAGCTCAACAGGGGACGCCGCTAACTATGGCTACACCTTC. It is translated as CASSSTGDAANYGYTF. The genes are TRBV5-1 and TRBJ1-2; 7 bases map to TRBD1. CDR1 and CDR2 (germline): SGHRS, YFSETQ. The CDR3 totals 16 residues. Germline trimming cut 3 bases from V and 0 bases from J; bases unmatched to any gene: 8.

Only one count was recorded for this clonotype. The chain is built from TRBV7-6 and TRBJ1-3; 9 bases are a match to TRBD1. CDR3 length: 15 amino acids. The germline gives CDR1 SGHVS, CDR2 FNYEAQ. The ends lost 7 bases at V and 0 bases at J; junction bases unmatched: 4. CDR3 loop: CASKGQGSSGNTIYF. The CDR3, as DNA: TGTGCCAGCAAGGGACAGGGTTCCTCTGGAAACACCATATATTTT.

The CDR3 DNA is TGCGCCAGCAGCCCTGGACAGGGATCCGATGAGCAGTTCTTC. This sequence encodes CASSPGQGSDEQFF. The chain carries TRBV5-1 and TRBJ2-1; 8 bases agree with TRBD1. J lost 8 bases, V lost 4 bases, and 8 bases had no gene match. Germline V CDR1 and CDR2: SGHRS, YFSETQ. CDR3 length: 14 residues.

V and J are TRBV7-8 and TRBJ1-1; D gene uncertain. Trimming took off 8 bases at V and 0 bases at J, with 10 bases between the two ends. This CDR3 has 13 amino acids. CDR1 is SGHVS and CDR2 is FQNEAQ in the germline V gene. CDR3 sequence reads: CASEQGVNTEAFF. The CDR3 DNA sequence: TGTGCCAGCGAGCAAGGAGTGAACACTGAAGCTTTCTTT.

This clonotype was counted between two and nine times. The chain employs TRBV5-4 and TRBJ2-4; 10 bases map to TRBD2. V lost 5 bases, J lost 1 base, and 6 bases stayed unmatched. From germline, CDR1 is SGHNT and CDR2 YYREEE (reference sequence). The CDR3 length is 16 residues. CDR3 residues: CASSEAGGEAKNIQYF. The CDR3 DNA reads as TGTGCCAGCAGTGAAGCGGGGGGGGAGGCCAAAAACATTCAGTACTTC.

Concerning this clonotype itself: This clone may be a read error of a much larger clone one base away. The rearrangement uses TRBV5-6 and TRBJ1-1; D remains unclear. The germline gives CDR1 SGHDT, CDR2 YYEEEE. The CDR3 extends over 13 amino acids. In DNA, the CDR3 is TGTGCCAGCGGCTTGGATGTGAAATCTGAAGCTTTCTTT. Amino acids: CASGLDVKSEAFF.

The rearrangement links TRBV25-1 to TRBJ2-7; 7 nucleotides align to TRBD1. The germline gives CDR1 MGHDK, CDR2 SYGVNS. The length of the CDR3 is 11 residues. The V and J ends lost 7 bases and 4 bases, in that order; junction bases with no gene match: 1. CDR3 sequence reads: CASTGQYEQYF. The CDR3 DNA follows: TGTGCCAGCACGGGACAGTACGAGCAGTACTTC.